This T cell receptor (beta chain) was recorded in a study of glioma-infiltrating T cells. General study findings and limits: Gliomas, especially low-grade, showed above-expected tissue-blood divergence; non-neoplastic patients showed below.

Amplification of TCR alpha and beta CDR3 regions from RNA used iRepertoire nested multiplex PCR. TCRdb passed the multiplex PCR reads through MiXCR, listing each CDR3 protein once. Here the sample spans around 140,000 distinct CDR3 sequences, 30% to 40% being singletons. This CDR3 has 15 amino acids. Trimming stripped 5 bases from V and 0 bases from J, with 14 bases between. Germline V lookup: CDR1 MNHNS, CDR2 SASEGT. This clonotype was detected a few times. The target antigen is unknown. The chain links TRBV6-1 to TRBJ2-7; D might be TRBD1 (5 bases). The clonotype comes from a human donor with low-grade glioma or glioblastoma, undergoing nonglioma brain surgery, or in good health (not recorded which). Sequenced material: glioma tissue, nonneoplastic brain tissue, or PBMCs (not recorded which). The CDR3 DNA reads as TGTGCCAGCAGTACCCCAGGGCTCGACTCCTACGAGCAGTACTTC. As protein: CASSTPGLDSYEQYF.